The subject of this entry is one T cell receptor (delta chain). Its antigen is undetermined. The data are from a study of Vδ1+ human thymocytes. Study-wide results and limits: Thymic TRG and TRD repertoires appeared highly polyclonal. About 20% of thymic delta-chain sequences were Vdelta2, with few Vdelta3, unlike blood Vdelta1+ controls.

CDR3 length: 19 amino acids. The germline V gene has CDR1 TSWWSYY and CDR2 QGS. V lost 2 bases and J lost 9; bases outside the gene matches: 23. RNA was extracted from the cells and then reverse transcribed. Pooled V-gene forward primers with one constant-region reverse primer generated the CDR3 amplicons by multiplex PCR. TCRdb re-processed the multiplex PCR reads using CATT. This sample has 24,000 or so delta-chain clones; 25% to 35% occur once, and the top ten carry roughly 1.5%. The gene calls are TRDV1 and TRDJ1; 8 positions match TRDD3. Sequenced input: Vdelta1+ gamma-delta thymocytes from the thymus. Stated subset: FACS-sorted CD3+ TCRalphabeta- TCRVdelta1+ TCRVdelta2- thymocytes. This receptor was taken from a boy under two years old who had congenital heart surgery. The CDR3: CALGESKRLGIQWRYELIF. CDR3 in DNA: TGTGCTCTTGGGGAATCTAAGCGTTTGGGGATACAGTGGAGGTACGAACTCATCTTT.